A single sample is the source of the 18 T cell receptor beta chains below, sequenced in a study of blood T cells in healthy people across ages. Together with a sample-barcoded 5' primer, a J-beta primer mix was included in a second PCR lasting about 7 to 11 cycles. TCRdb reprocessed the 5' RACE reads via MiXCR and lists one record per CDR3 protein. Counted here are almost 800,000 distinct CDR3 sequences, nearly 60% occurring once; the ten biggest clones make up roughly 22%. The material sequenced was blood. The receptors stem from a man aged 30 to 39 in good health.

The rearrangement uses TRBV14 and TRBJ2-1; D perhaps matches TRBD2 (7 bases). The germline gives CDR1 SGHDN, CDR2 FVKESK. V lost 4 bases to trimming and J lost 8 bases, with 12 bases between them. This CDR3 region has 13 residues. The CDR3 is CASSRGGGDEQFF. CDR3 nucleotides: TGTGCCAGCAGCCGTGGCGGGGGCGATGAGCAGTTCTTC. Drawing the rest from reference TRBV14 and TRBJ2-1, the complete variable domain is EAGVTQFPSHSVIEKGQTVTLRCDPISGHDNLYWYRRVMGKEIKFLLHFVKESKQDESGMPNNRFLAERTGGTYSTLKVQPAELEDSGVYFCASSRGGGDEQFFGPGTRLTVL.

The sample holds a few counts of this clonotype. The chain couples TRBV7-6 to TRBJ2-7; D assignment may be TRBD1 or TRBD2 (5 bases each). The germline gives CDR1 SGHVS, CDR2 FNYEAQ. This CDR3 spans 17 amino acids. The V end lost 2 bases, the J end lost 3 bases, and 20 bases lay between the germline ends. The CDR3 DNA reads TGTGCCAGCAGCTTAACAAGAGGGGCTGGAGCGGACTACGAGCAGTACTTC. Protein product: CASSLTRGAGADYEQYF.

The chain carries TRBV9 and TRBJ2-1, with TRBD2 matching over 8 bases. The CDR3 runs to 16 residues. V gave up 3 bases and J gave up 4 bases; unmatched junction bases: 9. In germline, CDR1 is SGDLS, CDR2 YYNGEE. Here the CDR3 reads CASSAPSGGGYNEQFF. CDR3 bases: TGTGCCAGCAGCGCTCCCTCGGGAGGGGGTTACAATGAGCAGTTCTTC.

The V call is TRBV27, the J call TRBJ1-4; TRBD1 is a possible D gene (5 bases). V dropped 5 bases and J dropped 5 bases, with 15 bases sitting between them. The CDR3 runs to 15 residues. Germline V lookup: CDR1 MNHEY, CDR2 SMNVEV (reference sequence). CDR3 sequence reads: CASSRWDGINEKLFF. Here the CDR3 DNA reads TGTGCCAGCAGTCGGTGGGACGGGATAAATGAAAAACTGTTTTTT.

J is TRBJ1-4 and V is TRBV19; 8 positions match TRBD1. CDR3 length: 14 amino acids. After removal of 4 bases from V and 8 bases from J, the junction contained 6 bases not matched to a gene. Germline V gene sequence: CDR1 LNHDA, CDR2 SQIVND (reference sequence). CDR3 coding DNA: TGTGCCAGTAGTAAAGGGACAGGCCTCGAAAAACTGTTTTTT. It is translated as CASSKGTGLEKLFF.

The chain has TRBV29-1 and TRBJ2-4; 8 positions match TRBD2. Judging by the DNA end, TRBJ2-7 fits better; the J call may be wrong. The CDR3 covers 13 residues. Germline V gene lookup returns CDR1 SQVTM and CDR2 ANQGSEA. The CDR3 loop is CSVGTSGLYEQYF. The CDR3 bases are TGCAGCGTTGGAACTAGCGGCCTATACGAGCAGTACTTC.

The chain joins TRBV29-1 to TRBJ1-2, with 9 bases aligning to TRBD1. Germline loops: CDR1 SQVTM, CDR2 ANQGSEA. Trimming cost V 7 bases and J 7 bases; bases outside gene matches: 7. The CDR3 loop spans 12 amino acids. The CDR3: CSAGQGSSGYTF. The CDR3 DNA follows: TGCAGCGCTGGACAGGGGTCGAGTGGCTACACCTTC.

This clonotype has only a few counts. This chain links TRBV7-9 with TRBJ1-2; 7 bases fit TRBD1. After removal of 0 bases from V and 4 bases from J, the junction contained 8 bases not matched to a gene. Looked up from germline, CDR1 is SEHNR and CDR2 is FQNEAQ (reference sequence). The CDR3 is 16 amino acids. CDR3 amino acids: CASSLARGQLAYGYTF. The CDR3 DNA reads TGTGCCAGCAGCTTAGCGAGGGGGCAGCTGGCCTATGGCTACACCTTC.

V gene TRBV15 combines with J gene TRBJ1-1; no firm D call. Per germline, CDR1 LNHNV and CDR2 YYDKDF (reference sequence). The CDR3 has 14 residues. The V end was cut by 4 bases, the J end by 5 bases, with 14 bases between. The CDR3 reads CATSKGPPGTEAFF. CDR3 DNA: TGTGCCACCAGCAAAGGGCCCCCGGGAACTGAAGCTTTCTTT.

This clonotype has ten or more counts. The CDR3 coding sequence is TGCAGTGCTCGGCACCTTCGGGCCTCGCTACAAGAGACCCAGTACTTC. Translating gives CSARHLRASLQETQYF. The chain joins TRBV20-1 to TRBJ2-5; D unresolved. Trimming removed 5 bases at V and 2 bases at J, with 21 bases between. Germline V gene sequence: CDR1 DFQATT, CDR2 SNEGSKA (reference sequence). CDR3 length: 16 amino acids.

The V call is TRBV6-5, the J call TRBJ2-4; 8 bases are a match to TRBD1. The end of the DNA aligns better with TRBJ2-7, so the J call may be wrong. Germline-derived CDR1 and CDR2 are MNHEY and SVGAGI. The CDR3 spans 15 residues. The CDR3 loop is CASSPGTGIPYEQYF. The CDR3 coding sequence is TGTGCCAGCAGCCCTGGGACAGGAATACCCTACGAGCAGTACTTC.

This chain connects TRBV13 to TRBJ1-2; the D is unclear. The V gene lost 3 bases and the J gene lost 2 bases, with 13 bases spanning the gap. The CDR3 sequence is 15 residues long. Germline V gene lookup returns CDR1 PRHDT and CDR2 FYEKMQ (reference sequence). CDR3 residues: CASSFYGSANYGYTF. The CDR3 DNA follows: TGTGCCAGCAGCTTCTACGGATCAGCAAACTATGGCTACACCTTC.

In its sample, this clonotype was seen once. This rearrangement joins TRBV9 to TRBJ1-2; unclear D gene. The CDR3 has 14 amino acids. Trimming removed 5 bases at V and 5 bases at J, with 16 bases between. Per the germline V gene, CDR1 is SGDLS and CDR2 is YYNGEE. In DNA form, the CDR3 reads TGTGCCAGCAGGCCAGATAGGACGGGGTATGGCTACACCTTC. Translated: CASRPDRTGYGYTF.

DNA of the CDR3: TGTGCCAGCAGCCTAACGTTCGGGAGGGGGACCTATGGCTACACCTTC. It is translated as CASSLTFGRGTYGYTF. This chain links TRBV6-5 with TRBJ1-2; the D gene is possibly TRBD1 (6 bases). CDR1 MNHEY and CDR2 SVGAGI come from the germline V gene. Trimming cost V 6 bases and J 4 bases, with 21 bases left between them. The CDR3 is 16 amino acids.

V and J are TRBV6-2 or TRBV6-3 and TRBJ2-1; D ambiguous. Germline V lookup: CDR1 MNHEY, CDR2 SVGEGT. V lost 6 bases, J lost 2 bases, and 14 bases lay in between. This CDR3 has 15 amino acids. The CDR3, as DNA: TGTGCCAGCAGCTCAAGCGTGAAGACCTACAATGAGCAGTTCTTC. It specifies CASSSSVKTYNEQFF.

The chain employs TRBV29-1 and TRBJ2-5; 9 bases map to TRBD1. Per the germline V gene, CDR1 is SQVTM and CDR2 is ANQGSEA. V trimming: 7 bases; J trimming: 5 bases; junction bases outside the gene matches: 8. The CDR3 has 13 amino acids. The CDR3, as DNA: TGCAGCGCCCGGGACAGGGTTGACGAGACCCAGTACTTC. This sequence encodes CSARDRVDETQYF.

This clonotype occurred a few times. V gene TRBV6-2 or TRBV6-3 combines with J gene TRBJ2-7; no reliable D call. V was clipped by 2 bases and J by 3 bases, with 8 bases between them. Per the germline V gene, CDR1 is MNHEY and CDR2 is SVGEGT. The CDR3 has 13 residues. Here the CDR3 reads CASSYTAVYEQYF. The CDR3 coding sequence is TGTGCCAGCAGTTACACTGCAGTCTACGAGCAGTACTTC.

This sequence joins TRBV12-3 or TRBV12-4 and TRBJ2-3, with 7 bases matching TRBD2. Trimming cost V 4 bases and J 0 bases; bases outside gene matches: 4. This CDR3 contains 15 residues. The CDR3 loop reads CASSYGRGSTDTQYF. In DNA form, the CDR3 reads TGTGCCAGCAGTTACGGGCGGGGGAGCACAGATACGCAGTATTTT.